This T cell receptor (beta chain) was observed in a study of graft-versus-host responses after intestinal transplantation. As for the study in general: Multivisceral, liver-intestinal, or isolated intestinal grafts were transplanted into recipients. Regarding the study as a whole: Early post-transplant declines in HvG were associated with peak levels of circulating GvH clones.

Comments on this clone: The antigen is not known.

This CDR3 has 15 amino acids. Germline V gene lookup returns CDR1 SGHRS and CDR2 YFSETQ. After removal of 1 base from V and 2 bases from J, the junction contained 3 bases not matched to a gene. Sequencing was performed with immunoSEQ multiplex PCR; in TCRdb, only in-frame clones are kept and a portion is missing. The sample contains some 25,000 clones, around 94% of which appear only once. The sequencing used PBMCs, collected 30 days after intestinal transplant. The chain has TRBV5-1 and TRBJ2-1, with 7 bases fitting TRBD1. The origin of this receptor is a human patient who received an intestinal transplant, so some T cells may come from the graft donor. The CDR3 sequence is CASSLRGGAYNEQFF. As DNA, the CDR3 is TGCGCCAGCAGCTTGAGAGGGGGCGCCTACAATGAGCAGTTCTTC.